Listed here are 28 T cell receptor beta chains from one sample, sequenced in a study of T cell responses to AZD1222 COVID-19 vaccine. The assay was immunoSEQ multiplex PCR, and TCRdb's table has in-frame clones only and misses some. The sample contains some 200,000 clones, approximately 94% of which appear only once. Sequenced here: peripheral blood, sampled 28 days after the second dose of the MenACWY control vaccine. These receptors came from an adult who received the MenACWY meningococcal vaccine as a control.

The chain combines TRBV10-3 with TRBJ1-2, with TRBD1 as a possible D gene (5 bases). The ends were cut back, 6 bases at V and 8 bases at J, with 13 bases in the middle. The CDR3 is 12 residues long. Germline CDR1 ENHRY, CDR2 SYGVKD. The CDR3 region has the DNA TGTGCCATCAGCCTAGACAGTTCGGGCTACACCTTC. Translation: CAISLDSSGYTF.

This sequence joins TRBV7-9 and TRBJ2-6, with D tentatively TRBD1 (5 bases). V was cut by 4 bases and J by 0 bases, with 13 bases left in between. The germline V gene encodes CDR1 SEHNR and CDR2 FQNEAQ (reference sequence). The CDR3 contains 17 residues. In DNA form, the CDR3 reads TGTGCCAGCAGCTCCCCGACAGCCAGCTCTGGGGCCAACGTCCTGACTTTC. Protein product: CASSSPTASSGANVLTF. Filled out from reference TRBV7-9 and TRBJ2-6, the complete variable domain reads DTGVSQNPRHKITKRGQNVTFRCDPISEHNRLYWYRQTLGQGPEFLTYFQNEAQLEKSRLLSDRFSAERPKGSFSTLEIQRTEQGDSAMYLCASSSPTASSGANVLTFGAGSRLTVL.

The rearrangement uses TRBV29-1 and TRBJ2-2, with 11 nucleotides matching TRBD1. The CDR3 length is 14 residues. Germline lookup yields CDR1 SQVTM and CDR2 ANQGSEA. The CDR3 here is CSALGTGGSGELFF. In DNA form, the CDR3 reads TGCAGTGCCCTAGGGACAGGGGGTTCCGGGGAGCTGTTTTTT.

This rearrangement joins TRBV5-1 to TRBJ2-1, with D possibly TRBD2 on 5 matching bases. CDR1 SGHRS and CDR2 YFSETQ come from the germline V gene. Trimming left V 5 bases short and J 0 bases short, with 15 bases between. The CDR3 contains 16 residues. For the CDR3, the DNA is TGCGCCAGCAGTTTACAGAGCGGAAGCTCCTACAATGAGCAGTTCTTC. It translates to CASSLQSGSSYNEQFF.

The chain's CDR3 is CATSRDYYGTDTQYF. The DNA for the CDR3 is TGTGCCACCAGCAGAGACTACTACGGCACAGATACGCAGTATTTT. This chain joins TRBV15 and TRBJ2-3; no definite D call. V lost 0 bases, J lost 1 base, and 8 bases lay in between. The CDR3 covers 15 residues. Germline V gene sequence: CDR1 LNHNV, CDR2 YYDKDF (reference sequence).

The chain has TRBV3-1 (or the pseudogene TRBV3-2) and TRBJ1-3, with 7 bases that match TRBD1. The V segment lost 1 base and the J segment 0 bases; nucleotides outside the gene matches: 3. Germline V gene data show CDR1 as LGHDT and CDR2 as YNNKEL (reference sequence). CDR3 length equals 16 residues. CDR3 bases: TGTGCCAGCAGCCAAGCAGGGGGGCTCTCTGGAAACACCATATATTTT. Its translation is CASSQAGGLSGNTIYF.

The J gene is TRBJ1-1, the V gene TRBV11-2; D remains ambiguous. The V end was cut by 3 bases, the J end by 1 base, with 18 bases between. CDR3 length equals 17 residues. Germline loops: CDR1 SGHAT, CDR2 FQNNGV. The CDR3 coding sequence is TGTGCCAGCAGCTTTGGTTTTGGGATTGATCGGAACACTGAAGCTTTCTTT. It is translated as CASSFGFGIDRNTEAFF.

The chain is built from TRBV18 and TRBJ2-7; tentative D call: TRBD2 (7 bases). Per germline, CDR1 KGHSH and CDR2 LQKENI. This CDR3 is built from 16 residues. V dropped 1 base and J dropped 3 bases, with 16 bases sitting between them. The CDR3 nucleotides are TGTGCCAGCTCACCACGGGGGGGCGAACACTACTACGAGCAGTACTTC. Translation: CASSPRGGEHYYEQYF.

This clone was detected a few times. CDR3 DNA sequence: TGTGCCAGCAGCTCCGGGGGGGGGCTAGCGGGAGAGCGCGAGCAGTACTTC. This codes for CASSSGGGLAGEREQYF. J is TRBJ2-7 and V is TRBV7-9; TRBD2 aligns across 10 bases. CDR3 length equals 17 residues. Germline trimming cut 4 bases from V and 6 bases from J; bases unmatched to any gene: 15. Germline CDR1 and CDR2: SEHNR and FQNEAQ (reference sequence).

The chain has TRBV2 and TRBJ2-2; 7 bases are a match to TRBD1. CDR1 SNHLY and CDR2 FYNNEI come from the germline V gene. The CDR3 sequence is 12 residues long. J was trimmed by 5 bases and V by 7 bases; bases with no gene match: 1. The CDR3 region has the DNA TGTGCCAGCACGGACAGGACCGGGGAGCTGTTTTTT. This encodes CASTDRTGELFF.

This clone has just one count. The V and J genes are TRBV28 and TRBJ1-3, with 8 bases lining up with TRBD1. The V gene end was trimmed by 3 bases and the J gene end by 2 bases; junction bases not matched to a gene: 12. Germline lookup yields CDR1 MDHEN and CDR2 SYDVKM. There are 18 residues in the CDR3. The CDR3 DNA is TGTGCCAGCAGTTTGAGTAGAAACAGGGGGTACACTGGAAACACCATATATTTT. Protein sequence: CASSLSRNRGYTGNTIYF.

J is TRBJ2-7 and V is TRBV20-1, with D unresolved. Germline CDR1 DFQATT, CDR2 SNEGSKA (reference sequence). This CDR3 is 11 amino acids long. The germline V and J ends were trimmed by 3 bases and 9 bases, with 12 bases remaining between them. CDR3 residues: CSASGVTRQYF. CDR3 sequence (DNA): TGCAGTGCTAGTGGGGTAACCAGGCAGTACTTC.

DNA of the CDR3: TGCGCCAGCAGCGACCAGGGACAGGGAGGGGGATACGAGCAGTACTTC. It specifies CASSDQGQGGGYEQYF. J is TRBJ2-7 and V is TRBV5-1, with 9 bases matching TRBD1. Per the germline V gene, CDR1 is SGHRS and CDR2 is YFSETQ. This CDR3 has 16 residues. V shed 4 bases and J 4 bases; nucleotides not matched to a gene: 12.

V gene TRBV19 combines with J gene TRBJ2-3; TRBD2 matches 12 bases. V gave up 2 bases and J gave up 5 bases; unmatched junction bases: 2. The CDR3 sequence is 15 residues long. The germline gives CDR1 LNHDA, CDR2 SQIVND (reference sequence). In nucleotides, the CDR3 is TGTGCCAGTAGTATAACACTAGCGGGAGGAGATACGCAGTATTTT. Protein product: CASSITLAGGDTQYF.

The chain couples TRBV5-7 to TRBJ1-1; TRBD1 agrees at 9 bases. TRBV5-7 is placed among ORFs of uncertain function. The CDR3 covers 16 residues. J lost 10 bases, V lost 0 bases, and 13 bases had no gene match. The CDR3, as DNA: TGTGCCAGCAGCTTGGATTCGGGACAGGGTGGGTCGGGAGCTTTCTTT. Encoded protein: CASSLDSGQGGSGAFF.

DNA for the CDR3: TGTGCCAGCAGCCAAGGGATAGGACAGGGTGAAGCTTTCTTT. The encoded protein is CASSQGIGQGEAFF. This chain joins TRBV3-1 (or the pseudogene TRBV3-2) and TRBJ1-1; TRBD1 aligns across 8 bases. The V segment lost 1 base and the J segment 7 bases; nucleotides outside the gene matches: 5. CDR1 and CDR2 (germline): LGHDT, YNNKEL (reference sequence). This CDR3 has 14 residues.

This rearrangement joins TRBV2 to TRBJ2-7; 9 nucleotides line up with TRBD1. In germline, CDR1 is SNHLY, CDR2 FYNNEI. With V trimmed by 8 bases and J by 3 bases, 8 bases remained unmatched. CDR3 length: 14 amino acids. For the CDR3, the DNA is TGTGCCAGCGGCACCGGGACAGGGAACTACGAGCAGTACTTC. It encodes CASGTGTGNYEQYF. Looking up the rest from reference TRBV2 and TRBJ2-7 gives the full variable domain: EPEVTQTPSHQVTQMGQEVILRCVPISNHLYFYWYRQILGQKVEFLVSFYNNEISEKSEIFDDQFSVERPDGSNFTLKIRSTKLEDSAMYFCASGTGTGNYEQYFGPGTRLTVT.

The rearrangement uses TRBV24-1 and TRBJ2-1; unclear D gene. Germline lookup yields CDR1 KGHDR and CDR2 SFDVKD. The CDR3 has 14 amino acids. Trimming cost V 5 bases and J 8 bases, with 15 bases left between them. The CDR3: CATSGPLDHDEQFF. CDR3 nucleotide sequence: TGTGCCACCAGTGGCCCCTTAGACCACGATGAGCAGTTCTTC.

The V and J genes are TRBV7-2 and TRBJ2-1; tentatively, D is TRBD1 (6 bases). V was pared by 5 bases and J by 8 bases, with 13 bases between. Per germline, CDR1 SGHTA and CDR2 FQGNSA. This CDR3 comprises 13 residues. The CDR3 nucleotides read TGTGCCAGCAGCCTCCCCCCAGGGGATGAGCAGTTCTTC. This translates into CASSLPPGDEQFF.

The V and J genes are TRBV3-1 (or the pseudogene TRBV3-2) and TRBJ1-3; TRBD1 is a possible D gene (5 bases). This CDR3 spans 15 amino acids. The germline gives CDR1 LGHDT, CDR2 YNNKEL (reference sequence). V lost 1 base and J 5 bases, leaving 12 bases between the germline ends. The CDR3 DNA follows: TGTGCCAGCAGCCAAGGCCAGGGAGGCAGAAACACCATATATTTT. Protein: CASSQGQGGRNTIYF.

The chain carries TRBV19 and TRBJ1-5; 8 bases are a match to TRBD1. Trimming at V came to 0 bases and at J to 6 bases, leaving 4 bases not matched to a gene. CDR1 and CDR2 (germline): LNHDA, SQIVND (reference sequence). The length of the CDR3 is 15 residues. The CDR3 nucleotides are TGTGCCAGTAGTATAGAGGACAGGGTGAGTCAGCCCCAGCATTTT. Protein sequence: CASSIEDRVSQPQHF.

The count of this clone is one. V is TRBV5-5 and J is TRBJ1-2; a weak D match, TRBD1 (6 bases). Trimming took 4 bases from V and 4 from J, leaving 23 bases between them. Germline values: CDR1 SGHKS, CDR2 YYEKEE (reference sequence). The CDR3 is made up of 17 amino acids. This CDR3 reads CASSPGVSGGGGYGYTF. CDR3 DNA: TGTGCCAGCAGCCCCGGGGTGTCTGGGGGCGGGGGCTATGGCTACACCTTC.

The chain combines TRBV7-3 with TRBJ1-2; 7 bases match TRBD1. The junction had 8 bases not matched to a gene; V was cut back by 1 base and J by 0 bases. CDR1 SGHTA and CDR2 FQGTGA come from the germline V gene. The CDR3 runs 17 residues. CDR3 DNA sequence: TGTGCCAGCAGCTTAATTAACCGGGACAGAGCTAACTATGGCTACACCTTC. As protein: CASSLINRDRANYGYTF.

The chain has TRBV7-2 and TRBJ1-6, with D possibly TRBD1 on 6 matching bases. Trimming left V 4 bases short and J 2 bases short, with 12 bases between. Germline V gives CDR1 SGHTA, CDR2 FQGNSA. This CDR3 has 16 residues. This CDR3 reads CASSSDRWTYNSPLHF. For the CDR3, the DNA is TGTGCCAGCAGCTCAGACAGGTGGACCTATAATTCACCCCTCCACTTT.

The rearrangement links TRBV3-1 (or the pseudogene TRBV3-2) to TRBJ2-1; 8 positions agree with TRBD2. From germline, CDR1 is LGHDT and CDR2 YNNKEL (reference sequence). The CDR3 is 18 residues long. V lost 3 bases and J lost 4; bases outside the gene matches: 14. The CDR3 protein is CASSHVRGAGGNYNEQFF. The CDR3 region has the DNA TGTGCCAGCAGCCACGTAAGGGGGGCGGGAGGCAATTACAATGAGCAGTTCTTC.

The CDR3 region is CASSVQGLGNTIYF. In nucleotides, the CDR3 is TGTGCCAGCAGCGTCCAAGGGTTAGGAAACACCATATATTTT. The V call is TRBV9, the J call TRBJ1-3; D is undetermined. The V gene lost 2 bases and the J gene lost 4 bases, with 10 bases spanning the gap. The germline gives CDR1 SGDLS, CDR2 YYNGEE. The CDR3 spans 14 residues.

This clone has just a few counts. The chain couples TRBV19 to TRBJ1-1; 7 bases are a match to TRBD1. V dropped 5 bases and J dropped 0; count of bases not matched to a gene: 3. Germline CDR1 reads LNHDA; CDR2 reads SQIVND (reference sequence). The CDR3 is made up of 14 amino acids. The CDR3 DNA reads TGTGCCAGTAGTTCGGGACAGCTGAACACTGAAGCTTTCTTT. Residues: CASSSGQLNTEAFF.

The CDR3 reads CASSQDGRGPSNQPQHF. The CDR3 bases are TGTGCCAGCAGCCAAGATGGCAGGGGGCCAAGCAATCAGCCCCAGCATTTT. J is TRBJ1-5 and V is TRBV4-2; 8 nucleotides match TRBD1. Trimming removed 0 bases from V and 1 base from J; junction bases left unmatched: 5. Germline loops: CDR1 LGHNA, CDR2 YNFKEQ. The CDR3 runs 17 residues.